This TCR beta chain is drawn from a study of T cells after yellow fever vaccination. Unmatched junction bases numbered 5, after V lost 1 base and J lost 4 bases. The CDR3 extends over 14 amino acids. CDR1 and CDR2 from the germline V gene are DFQATT and SNEGSKA (reference sequence). TCRdb used MiXCR to reprocess the 5' RACE reads, holding one entry per CDR3 protein. The data show about 85,000 distinct CDR3 sequences, 10% to 15% seen once. A few counts support this clonotype. The receptor was derived from a man younger than 30 who received the YFV17D yellow fever vaccine. V usage is TRBV20-1 and J usage is TRBJ2-3; TRBD2 matches 7 bases. Here the sequenced sample was CD8+ T cells not binding an NS4B(214-222) dextramer, sorted from PBMCs, taken approximately 22 days after the first yellow fever vaccination. CDR3 coding DNA: TGCAGTGCTAGAGGGGGGGGGATGGCAGATACGCAGTATTTT. Its protein product is CSARGGGMADTQYF.